These 32 T cell receptor beta chains were all obtained from the same sample, sequenced in a study of brain T cells in children with intractable seizures. The time point is: blood from clinic visit 5 months post-surgery; TSC patient then seizure free. TCRdb's copy holds only in-frame clones and misses some; the assay was immunoSEQ multiplex PCR. The table has about 340,000 clones, more than 85% seen once; the top ten hold 5% to 7%. Sequences were derived from peripheral blood, sampled about 5 months after surgery. The source of these receptors is a boy younger than two with tuberous sclerosis and intractable seizures.

This rearrangement joins TRBV6-2 or TRBV6-3 to TRBJ2-1; 10 bases agree with TRBD2. The CDR3 contains 18 residues. V dropped 2 bases and J dropped 1; count of bases not matched to a gene: 8. Germline CDR1 MNHEY, CDR2 SVGEGT. The CDR3 spells CASSYGAGGPNSYNEQFF. The DNA for the CDR3 is TGTGCCAGCAGTTACGGAGCGGGAGGGCCAAATTCCTACAATGAGCAGTTCTTC.

The chain couples TRBV9 to TRBJ1-2; unclear D gene. V shed 4 bases and J shed 8 bases, with 12 bases lying between them. The CDR3 runs to 12 residues. Germline CDR1 SGDLS, CDR2 YYNGEE. The CDR3 DNA reads as TGTGCCAGCAGCCCCCACAAGGAAGGCTACACCTTC. The encoded protein is CASSPHKEGYTF.

The chain recombines TRBV7-9 with TRBJ1-1, with D unclear. V lost 8 bases and J lost 6, with 22 bases in between. From germline, CDR1 is SEHNR and CDR2 FQNEAQ (reference sequence). The CDR3 contains 15 residues. CDR3 residues: CASQTKGVFLSEAFF. DNA for the CDR3: TGTGCCAGCCAAACTAAGGGAGTTTTCCTATCTGAAGCTTTCTTT.

This chain links TRBV7-9 with TRBJ1-6; D is unresolved. CDR3 length equals 16 residues. V lost 2 bases and J 8 bases, leaving 16 bases between the germline ends. Germline loops: CDR1 SEHNR, CDR2 FQNEAQ (reference sequence). CDR3 sequence reads: CASSLSGVMTDSPLHF. The CDR3 DNA reads TGTGCCAGCAGCTTATCTGGGGTAATGACGGATTCACCCCTCCACTTT.

The chain has TRBV9 and TRBJ1-2; no firm D call. CDR1 SGDLS and CDR2 YYNGEE come from the germline V gene. Trimming stripped 2 bases from V and 8 bases from J, with 10 bases between. This CDR3 spans 12 amino acids. CDR3 bases: TGTGCCAGCAGCGTGGACTTAGAGGGCTACACCTTC. Translating gives CASSVDLEGYTF.

This sequence joins TRBV7-2 and TRBJ2-7; D gene uncertain. Germline V gene lookup returns CDR1 SGHTA and CDR2 FQGNSA. The CDR3 is 15 amino acids. Trimming removed 5 bases at V and 2 bases at J, with 16 bases between. The CDR3: CASSAAGVSAYEQYF. As DNA, the CDR3 is TGTGCCAGCAGCGCGGCCGGCGTCTCGGCCTACGAGCAGTACTTC. Variable domain in full (rest from reference TRBV7-2 and TRBJ2-7): GAGVSQSPSNKVTEKGKDVELRCDPISGHTALYWYRQSLGQGLEFLIYFQGNSAPDKSGLPSDRFSAERTGGSVSTLTIQRTQQEDSAVYLCASSAAGVSAYEQYFGPGTRLTVT.

The rearrangement uses TRBV4-2 and TRBJ2-1; D is ambiguous. V lost 6 bases and J lost 8, with 11 bases in between. CDR3 size: 12 residues. Germline V CDR1 and CDR2: LGHNA, YNFKEQ. DNA for the CDR3: TGTGCCAGCAGTTCCGGTGAGGATGAGCAGTTCTTC. Translating gives CASSSGEDEQFF.

The chain joins TRBV6-6 to TRBJ1-2; no firm D call. The CDR3 has 13 amino acids. The germline gives CDR1 MNHNY, CDR2 SVGAGI (reference sequence). The V end lost 6 bases, the J end lost 4 bases, and 12 bases lay between the germline ends. The CDR3 nucleotides read TGTGCCAGCAGCGCCTCCGGGCTCTATGGCTACACCTTC. Amino acids: CASSASGLYGYTF.

V gene TRBV11-2 combines with J gene TRBJ2-3, with 11 bases matching TRBD2. V lost 5 bases to trimming and J lost 0 bases; unmatched junction nucleotides: 7. The CDR3 has 17 residues. Germline lookup yields CDR1 SGHAT and CDR2 FQNNGV. CDR3 region: CASSPAGLAVSTDTQYF. The CDR3 coding sequence is TGTGCCAGCAGCCCGGCGGGACTAGCGGTTAGCACAGATACGCAGTATTTT.

This chain joins TRBV9 and TRBJ2-1; D may be TRBD1 (6 bases). The CDR3 runs to 16 residues. Germline V lookup: CDR1 SGDLS, CDR2 YYNGEE. V shed 4 bases and J shed 7 bases, with 21 bases lying between them. The CDR3 sequence: CASSSLSTPRGNEQFF. The DNA for the CDR3 is TGTGCCAGCAGCAGCTTATCTACCCCGAGGGGGAATGAGCAGTTCTTC.

This rearrangement joins TRBV2 to TRBJ2-3, with 7 bases matching TRBD2. The V segment lost 1 base and the J segment 2 bases; nucleotides outside the gene matches: 9. Germline V gives CDR1 SNHLY, CDR2 FYNNEI. This CDR3 contains 17 residues. The CDR3 region is CASSEGVMGTNTDTQYF. CDR3 nucleotides: TGTGCCAGCAGTGAAGGTGTCATGGGGACTAACACAGATACGCAGTATTTT.

This sequence joins TRBV6-2 or TRBV6-3 and TRBJ2-7, with D unclear. CDR1 and CDR2 from the germline V gene are MNHEY and SVGEGT. This CDR3 spans 13 amino acids. Trimming took 2 bases from V and 7 from J, leaving 12 bases between them. The CDR3 sequence: CASSYRTPGEQYF. The CDR3 nucleotides are TGTGCCAGCAGTTACAGGACCCCCGGGGAGCAGTACTTC.

V usage is TRBV12-3 or TRBV12-4 and J usage is TRBJ2-7; D call uncertain. Trimming took off 8 bases at V and 2 bases at J, with 10 bases between the two ends. The CDR3 runs 12 residues. CDR3 nucleotides: TGTGCCAGCGCCAACAAAGCCTACGAGCAGTACTTC. This sequence encodes CASANKAYEQYF.

This chain connects TRBV29-1 to TRBJ1-3; tentatively, D is TRBD1 (6 bases). Germline assignment: CDR1 SQVTM and CDR2 ANQGSEA. The CDR3 is made up of 14 amino acids. Trimming took off 1 base at V and 5 bases at J, with 12 bases between the two ends. The CDR3 reads CSVEGPTGRNTIYF. The CDR3 coding sequence is TGCAGCGTTGAAGGGCCTACAGGGCGAAACACCATATATTTT.

V gene TRBV11-2 combines with J gene TRBJ1-2; the D gene is possibly TRBD1 (6 bases). The V gene's germline CDR1 is SGHAT and CDR2 FQNNGV. Trimming left V 5 bases short and J 6 bases short, with 13 bases between. This CDR3 is built from 13 residues. The DNA of the CDR3 is TGTGCCAGCAGCCTCACAGGGATTGATGGCTACACCTTC. As protein: CASSLTGIDGYTF.

This clone was recorded once. This sequence joins TRBV27 and TRBJ2-2; 7 bases are shared with TRBD1. Germline-derived CDR1 and CDR2 are MNHEY and SMNVEV (reference sequence). The CDR3 loop spans 16 amino acids. J was trimmed by 7 bases and V by 4 bases; bases with no gene match: 12. The CDR3 here is CASSSYRGAMSGELFF. The CDR3 nucleotides are TGTGCCAGCAGTTCCTACAGGGGAGCGATGAGCGGGGAGCTGTTTTTT.

This clone was seen a single time. This chain uses TRBV19 with TRBJ2-1, with 12 positions matching TRBD2. The CDR3 extends over 15 amino acids. Germline trimming cut 5 bases from V and 5 bases from J; bases unmatched to any gene: 4. Germline values: CDR1 LNHDA, CDR2 SQIVND (reference sequence). The CDR3 spells CASSATSGGHNEQFF. CDR3 coding DNA: TGTGCCAGTAGTGCGACTAGCGGGGGACACAATGAGCAGTTCTTC.

V gene TRBV30 combines with J gene TRBJ1-1; a weak D match, TRBD1 (5 bases). Trimming removed 1 base from V and 0 bases from J, with 9 bases in between. The CDR3 runs to 14 residues. Per germline, CDR1 GTSNPN and CDR2 SVGIG (reference sequence). CDR3 in amino acids: CAWSAGRMNTEAFF. For the CDR3, the DNA is TGTGCCTGGAGTGCGGGGCGCATGAACACTGAAGCTTTCTTT.

This chain joins TRBV7-8 and TRBJ2-3, with a weak D call TRBD2 (6 bases). V was cut by 5 bases and J by 3 bases, with 12 bases left in between. Germline CDR1 and CDR2: SGHVS and FQNEAQ. The CDR3 spans 14 residues. CDR3 protein: CASSMGRDTDTQYF. CDR3 nucleotides: TGTGCCAGCAGCATGGGGCGGGATACAGATACGCAGTATTTT.

V gene TRBV19 combines with J gene TRBJ1-1, with D uncertain. V lost 4 bases to trimming and J lost 4 bases, with 16 bases between them. This CDR3 has 15 residues. The V gene's germline CDR1 is LNHDA and CDR2 SQIVND (reference sequence). Here the CDR3 reads CASSKGRALTTEAFF. The CDR3 bases are TGTGCCAGTAGTAAAGGGCGGGCCTTGACCACTGAAGCTTTCTTT.

The gene calls are TRBV18 and TRBJ1-1; a possible D gene is TRBD1 (6 bases). CDR1 and CDR2 from the germline V gene are KGHSH and LQKENI. The CDR3 runs 15 residues. With 6 bases removed from V and 0 bases from J, the gap between germline ends came to 14 bases. DNA of the CDR3: TGTGCCAGCTCTTATTCGGGACAAATGAACACTGAAGCTTTCTTT. Amino acid sequence: CASSYSGQMNTEAFF.

This chain connects TRBV7-9 to TRBJ2-7, with 10 nucleotides matching TRBD2. This CDR3 is 14 amino acids long. The trim removed 5 bases at V and 4 bases at J, leaving 5 bases unmatched. Germline V gene data show CDR1 as SEHNR and CDR2 as FQNEAQ (reference sequence). The CDR3 here is CASSASGREYEQYF. The CDR3 region has the DNA TGTGCCAGCAGCGCCAGCGGGAGGGAATACGAGCAGTACTTC.

V and J are TRBV30 and TRBJ2-1; 11 positions agree with TRBD2. Germline CDR1 reads GTSNPN; CDR2 reads SVGIG (reference sequence). The CDR3 runs 16 residues. V trimming: 4 bases; J trimming: 5 bases; junction bases outside the gene matches: 10. In DNA form, the CDR3 reads TGTGCCTGGAACGGGATAGCGGGGGGGTTCGACAATGAGCAGTTCTTC. Its protein product is CAWNGIAGGFDNEQFF.

The CDR3 bases are TGTGCTAGTGGTTTGCCACAGGAAGAGCAGTACTTC. Translated, it gives CASGLPQEEQYF. The genes are TRBV12-5 and TRBJ2-7; a weak D match, TRBD1 (5 bases). Trimming cost V 2 bases and J 7 bases, with 9 bases left between them. The germline V gene has CDR1 LGHNT and CDR2 FRNRAP. This CDR3 comprises 12 residues.

This rearrangement joins TRBV30 to TRBJ2-2, with D perhaps matching TRBD1 (6 bases). CDR3 length equals 13 residues. CDR1 and CDR2 from the germline V gene are GTSNPN and SVGIG (reference sequence). V lost 3 bases and J lost 7, with 12 bases in between. The CDR3 nucleotides are TGTGCCTGGAGGAACAGGGTTGGCGGGGAGCTGTTTTTT. Its protein product is CAWRNRVGGELFF.

The V call is TRBV19, the J call TRBJ2-1; weak D call: TRBD1 (5 bases). In germline, CDR1 is LNHDA, CDR2 SQIVND (reference sequence). V shed 6 bases and J shed 6 bases, with 30 bases lying between them. The CDR3 is 19 amino acids. CDR3 coding DNA: TGTGCCAGTAGCCCCCCACCGCGACAGTTAAGAGTTACGGGCAATGAGCAGTTCTTC. It yields the protein CASSPPPRQLRVTGNEQFF.

The CDR3 DNA reads as TGCGCCAGCAGCTTGGGAGCGGAAATAGGGTCCTACAATGAGCAGTTCTTC. Translation gives CASSLGAEIGSYNEQFF. The chain couples TRBV5-1 to TRBJ2-1, with TRBD2 as a possible D gene (5 bases). CDR1 SGHRS and CDR2 YFSETQ come from the germline V gene. This CDR3 is built from 17 residues. V was clipped by 0 bases and J by 1 base, with 14 bases between them.

The chain uses TRBV19 and TRBJ1-1; 10 bases line up with TRBD1. Germline V gives CDR1 LNHDA, CDR2 SQIVND (reference sequence). This CDR3 spans 16 amino acids. J gave up 0 bases and V 6 bases, and 7 bases lay outside the gene matches. The chain's CDR3 is CASRVPGQGMNTEAFF. Here the CDR3 DNA reads TGTGCCAGTAGAGTCCCGGGACAGGGGATGAACACTGAAGCTTTCTTT.

The chain has TRBV24-1 and TRBJ1-2; 8 bases are shared with TRBD1. V was pared by 3 bases and J by 2 bases, with 7 bases of the junction left unmatched. Germline CDR1 reads KGHDR; CDR2 reads SFDVKD. This CDR3 comprises 16 residues. The CDR3 bases are TGTGCCACCAGTGATGTGACAGGGGACCTCAACTATGGCTACACCTTC. As protein: CATSDVTGDLNYGYTF.

CDR3 in DNA: TGTGCCACCTGGGACAGGGCTAGCTATGGCTACACCTTC. Translating gives CATWDRASYGYTF. The chain is built from TRBV19 and TRBJ1-2, with TRBD1 matching 9 bases. The V segment lost 10 bases and the J segment 4 bases; nucleotides outside the gene matches: 7. This CDR3 spans 13 amino acids. Germline assignment: CDR1 LNHDA and CDR2 SQIVND (reference sequence).

The rearrangement joins TRBV28 to TRBJ1-5; D is unclear. This CDR3 is 13 amino acids long. Germline assignment: CDR1 MDHEN and CDR2 SYDVKM. Trimming shortened V by 6 bases and J by 6 bases, and 12 bases separated the two germline ends. In nucleotides, the CDR3 is TGTGCCAGCAGCGTCGCGCGGGGTCAGCCCCAGCATTTT. Translating gives CASSVARGQPQHF.

The rearrangement links TRBV6-1 to TRBJ1-2; the D is unclear. Trimming took 0 bases from V and 7 from J, leaving 12 bases between them. The CDR3 consists of 14 residues. CDR1 and CDR2 (germline): MNHNS, SASEGT. Written as DNA, the CDR3 is TGTGCCAGCAGTGAAGCCGACCTGCGGAGTGGCTACACCTTC. Its translation is CASSEADLRSGYTF.